The T cell receptor (beta chain) described here comes from a study of shared clonotypes between healthy human individuals. Study overall: Serving as donors were two women and three men, whose ages spanned 18 to 49. Study observations and caveats: Sampling involved blood alone; tissue repertoires likely differ. Several donors had around 5.5% of their naive CD4 clonotypes in common.

Of note for this clone: Its antigen is not identified.

Using immunoSEQ multiplex PCR, the repertoire was profiled, and TCRdb retains in-frame clones only, with some absent. This sample has approximately 980,000 clones, with approximately 80% found just once. The study enrolled healthy HIV-negative adults without recent acute infections or vaccinations as donors. The germline CDR1 and CDR2 sequences are LGHNA and YSLEER. The length of the CDR3 is 15 residues. The V and J ends lost 0 bases and 6 bases respectively, with 14 bases between them. This TCR came from a man aged 18 to 30 in good health. The chain uses TRBV4-3 and TRBJ1-2; D might be TRBD1 (5 bases). The sample taken for sequencing was memory CD4+ T cells sorted from blood. The subset: CD45RA-negative fraction. CDR3 protein: CASSQDRGVMNGYTF. DNA of the CDR3: TGCGCCAGCAGCCAAGATAGAGGGGTTATGAATGGCTACACCTTC.